This T cell receptor beta chain was documented in a study of T cell changes during pregnancy in multiple sclerosis. TCRdb's table, derived via immunoSEQ multiplex PCR, lists solely in-frame clones and lacks some. This table holds tens of thousands of clones, around 93% found once. The germline CDR1 and CDR2 sequences are SEHNR and FQNEAQ (reference sequence). Trimming took 1 base from V and 4 from J; bases not matched to a gene: 11. This CDR3 spans 18 amino acids. The J gene is TRBJ2-2, the V gene TRBV7-9; TRBD1 aligns across 8 bases. The receptor's source is a female donor with multiple sclerosis, enrolled in a pregnancy study. The sequences come from CD4+ T cells from peripheral blood mononuclear cells, collected before pregnancy. The CDR3 sequence is CASSLGDRGHRGTGELFF. The CDR3 region has the DNA TGTGCCAGCAGCTTAGGCGACAGGGGCCATCGTGGCACCGGGGAGCTGTTTTTT. The complete variable domain, with remaining parts taken from reference TRBV7-9 and TRBJ2-2, reads DTGVSQNPRHKITKRGQNVTFRCDPISEHNRLYWYRQTLGQGPEFLTYFQNEAQLEKSRLLSDRFSAERPKGSFSTLEIQRTEQGDSAMYLCASSLGDRGHRGTGELFFGEGSRLTVL.